This T cell receptor (beta chain) emerged from a study of early T cells in non-severe SARS-CoV-2 infection (dated by TCRdb to about 2021). Study-level background: Bulk RNA from unsorted whole blood was used for TCR sequencing, so alpha and beta chains could not be paired.

Library preparation was by 5' RACE. Sequencing instrument: NextSeq 500. Unique molecular identifiers were attached to individual cDNA molecules in the TCR library protocol so that sequencing error and PCR bias could be corrected. Sequencing covered both TCR alpha and beta chains, and within each sample the abundances of alpha and beta sequences were tightly co-correlated. Per the source publication's procedure: Decombinator V4 was used to perform V gene, J gene and CDR3 annotation of TCR sequences. TCRs were defined as expanded if a significant change between any two time points was detected under a Poisson model with p below 0.0001. TCR abundances were normalised to the total number of TCRs sequenced per sample and were expressed as counts per million. TRAV1-2 paired with TRAJ12, TRAJ20 or TRAJ33 defined MAIT TCRs, while TRAV10 paired with TRAJ18 defined iNKT TCRs. VDJdb, accessed on 1 November 2021, was searched for TCRs annotated for CMV, EBV and SARS-CoV-2, and TCRs annotated for more than one antigen were excluded. TCRdb redid the processing of the public reads, applying fastp at Q25 and MiXCR, and retained in-frame beta chains. Merged by CDR3 protein, the rows form single entries marked with the most common genes and DNA. The V and J calls were not made by the authors but by TCRdb's processing. The sample contains around 50,000 distinct CDR3 sequences, roughly 12% of them found a single time. Clones ranked in the top ten supply approximately 2.8% of the sample.

Regarding this clonotype: It lacks a known antigen. Per-base quality was not reported, and no clone a single base away is much larger than it.

Broad study findings and their caveats: VDJdb matching was skewed toward anti-spike CD8 responses, so virus-specific expansions were likely underestimated and private and CD4 specificities were missed.

The CDR3 contains 15 residues, cysteine and phenylalanine counted. Only the CDR3 portion is preserved as DNA: 45 bases, with reading frame beginning at the first base. Looking up the germline V gene yields CDR1 MDHEN and CDR2 SYDVKM. Relative to germline, V is 6 bases shorter and J is 2 bases shorter, with 11 bases between their ends. The study was a case-control design nested within a healthcare worker cohort in London, UK, with weekly nasopharyngeal swab PCR tests and blood sampling. Healthcare workers were recruited between 23 and 31 March 2020, during the week of the UK lockdown, and were followed weekly for up to roughly 15 weeks.

The V and J segments used are TRBV28 and TRBJ2-6; no D gene can be assigned with confidence. Sequencing was performed on whole blood. This receptor was taken from an adult who was a healthcare worker with PCR-confirmed SARS-CoV-2 infection or an uninfected control (not recorded which). The sequence in DNA is TGTGCCAGCAGGAAGACGCTCCCTGGGGCCAACGTCCTGACTTTC. This sequence encodes CASRKTLPGANVLTF. The CDR3 plus the reference TRBV28 and TRBJ2-6 genes for the other parts give the full variable domain: DVKVTQSSRYLVKRTGEKVFLECVQDMDHENMFWYRQDPGLGLRLIYFSYDVKMKEKGDIPEGYSVSREKKERFSLILESASTNQTSMYLCASRKTLPGANVLTFGAGSRLTVL.